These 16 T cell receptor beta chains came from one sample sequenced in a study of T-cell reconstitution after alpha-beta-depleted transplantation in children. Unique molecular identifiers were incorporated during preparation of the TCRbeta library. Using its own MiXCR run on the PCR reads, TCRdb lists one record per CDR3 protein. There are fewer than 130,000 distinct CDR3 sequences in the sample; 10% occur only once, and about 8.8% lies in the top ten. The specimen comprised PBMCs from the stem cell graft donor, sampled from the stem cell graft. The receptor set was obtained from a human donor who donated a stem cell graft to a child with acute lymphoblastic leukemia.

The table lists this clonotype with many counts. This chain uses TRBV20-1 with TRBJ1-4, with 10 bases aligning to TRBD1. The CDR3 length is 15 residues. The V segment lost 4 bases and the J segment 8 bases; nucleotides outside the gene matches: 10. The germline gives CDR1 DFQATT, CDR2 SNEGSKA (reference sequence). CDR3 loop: CSAIPPTGGEEKLFF. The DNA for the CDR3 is TGCAGTGCTATCCCCCCGACAGGGGGCGAAGAAAAACTGTTTTTT.

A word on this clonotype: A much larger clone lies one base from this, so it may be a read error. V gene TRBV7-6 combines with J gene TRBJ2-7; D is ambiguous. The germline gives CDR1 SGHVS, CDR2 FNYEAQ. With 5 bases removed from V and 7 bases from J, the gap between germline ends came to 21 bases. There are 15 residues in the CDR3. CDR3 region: CASSLGPGTEDEQYF. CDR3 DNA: TGTGCCAGCAGCCTCGGTCCGGGCACCGAAGATGAGCAGTACTTC.

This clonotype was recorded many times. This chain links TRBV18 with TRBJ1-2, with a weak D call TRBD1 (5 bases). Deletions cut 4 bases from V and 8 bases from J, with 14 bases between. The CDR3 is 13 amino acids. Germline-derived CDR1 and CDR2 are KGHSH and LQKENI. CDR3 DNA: TGTGCCAGCTCACGGGGCCCTGGTGAGGGCTACACCTTC. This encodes CASSRGPGEGYTF.

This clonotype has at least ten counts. CDR3 sequence: CASRDRRAEAFF. CDR3 DNA sequence: TGCGCCAGCAGAGACCGGAGGGCTGAAGCTTTCTTT. This chain uses TRBV10-2 with TRBJ1-1; D is unresolved. CDR3 length: 12 amino acids. V lost 6 bases and J lost 6, with 11 bases in between. Germline values: CDR1 WSHSY, CDR2 SAAADI.

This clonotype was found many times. CDR3 protein: CASSQEEFRHGYTF. The CDR3 DNA reads TGTGCCAGCAGCCAAGAGGAGTTTCGGCACGGCTACACCTTC. The V gene is TRBV3-1, the J gene TRBJ1-2; D is ambiguous. The CDR3 totals 14 residues. V lost 0 bases and J lost 8, with 13 bases in between. CDR1 and CDR2 (germline): LGHDT, YNNKEL (reference sequence).

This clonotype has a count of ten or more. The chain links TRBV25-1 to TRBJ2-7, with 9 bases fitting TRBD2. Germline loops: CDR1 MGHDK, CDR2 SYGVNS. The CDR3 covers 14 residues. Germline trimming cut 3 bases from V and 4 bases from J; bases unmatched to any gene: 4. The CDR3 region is CASSDGGRGYEQYF. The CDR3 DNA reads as TGTGCCAGCAGTGATGGCGGGAGGGGATACGAGCAGTACTTC.

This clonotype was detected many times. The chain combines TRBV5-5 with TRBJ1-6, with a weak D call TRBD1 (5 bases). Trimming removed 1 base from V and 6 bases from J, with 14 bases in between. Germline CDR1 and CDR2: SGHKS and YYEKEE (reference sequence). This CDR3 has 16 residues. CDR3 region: CASSLTRFQGNSPLHF. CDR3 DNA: TGTGCCAGCAGCTTGACCCGTTTCCAGGGTAATTCACCCCTCCACTTT.

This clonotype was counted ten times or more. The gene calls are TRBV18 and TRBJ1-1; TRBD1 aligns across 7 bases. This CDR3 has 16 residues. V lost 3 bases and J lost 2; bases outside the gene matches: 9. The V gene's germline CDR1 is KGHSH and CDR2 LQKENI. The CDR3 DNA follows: TGTGCCAGCTCACCTTTCGGACAGGATGAAAACACTGAAGCTTTCTTT. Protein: CASSPFGQDENTEAFF.

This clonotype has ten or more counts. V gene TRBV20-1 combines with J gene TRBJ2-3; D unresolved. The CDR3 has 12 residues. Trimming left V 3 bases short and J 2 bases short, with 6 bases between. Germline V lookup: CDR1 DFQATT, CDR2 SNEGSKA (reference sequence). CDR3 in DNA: TGCAGTGCTAGCCGGAACACAGATACGCAGTATTTT. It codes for CSASRNTDTQYF.

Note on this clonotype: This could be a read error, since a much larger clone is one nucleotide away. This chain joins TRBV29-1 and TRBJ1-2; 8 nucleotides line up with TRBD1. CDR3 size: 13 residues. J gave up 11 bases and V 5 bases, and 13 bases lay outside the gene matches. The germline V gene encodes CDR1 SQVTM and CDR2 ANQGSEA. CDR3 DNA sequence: TGCAGCGTTCACGTGACAGGGGTACCTGGGTACACCTTC. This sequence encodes CSVHVTGVPGYTF.

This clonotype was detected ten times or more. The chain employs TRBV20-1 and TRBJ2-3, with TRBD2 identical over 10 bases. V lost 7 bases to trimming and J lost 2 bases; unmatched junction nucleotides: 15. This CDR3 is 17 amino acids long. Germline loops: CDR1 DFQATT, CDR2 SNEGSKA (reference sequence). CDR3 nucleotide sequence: TGCAGTGTCCCCTTTGATAGCGGGGGGACGAACACAGATACGCAGTATTTT. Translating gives CSVPFDSGGTNTDTQYF.

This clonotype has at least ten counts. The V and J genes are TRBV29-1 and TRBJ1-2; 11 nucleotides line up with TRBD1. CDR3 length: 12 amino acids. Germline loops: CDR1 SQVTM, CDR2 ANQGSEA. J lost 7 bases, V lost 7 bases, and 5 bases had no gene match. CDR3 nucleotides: TGCAGCGCAGGACAGGGGGCGCGTGGCTACACCTTC. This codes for CSAGQGARGYTF.

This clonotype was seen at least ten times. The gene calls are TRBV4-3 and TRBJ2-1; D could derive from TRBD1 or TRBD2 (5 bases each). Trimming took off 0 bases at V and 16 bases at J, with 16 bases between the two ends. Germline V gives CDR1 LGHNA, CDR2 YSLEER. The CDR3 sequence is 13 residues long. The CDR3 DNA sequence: TGCGCCAGCAGCCAAGATGGGGGATCTAAGAGTTTCTTC. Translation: CASSQDGGSKSFF.

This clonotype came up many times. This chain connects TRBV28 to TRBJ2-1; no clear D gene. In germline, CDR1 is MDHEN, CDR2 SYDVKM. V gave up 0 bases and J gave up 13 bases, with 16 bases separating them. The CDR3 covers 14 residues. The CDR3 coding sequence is TGTGCCAGCAGTTTATGGGTGAAAGGTATCGGCCAGTTCTTC. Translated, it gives CASSLWVKGIGQFF.

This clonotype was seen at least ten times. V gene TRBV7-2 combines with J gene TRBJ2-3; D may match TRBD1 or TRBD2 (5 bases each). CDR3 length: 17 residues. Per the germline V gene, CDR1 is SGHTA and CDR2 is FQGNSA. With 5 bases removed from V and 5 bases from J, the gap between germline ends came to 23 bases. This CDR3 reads CASSEYTTGPRRDTQYF. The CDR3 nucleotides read TGTGCCAGCAGCGAATACACAACGGGGCCCCGGAGAGATACGCAGTATTTT.

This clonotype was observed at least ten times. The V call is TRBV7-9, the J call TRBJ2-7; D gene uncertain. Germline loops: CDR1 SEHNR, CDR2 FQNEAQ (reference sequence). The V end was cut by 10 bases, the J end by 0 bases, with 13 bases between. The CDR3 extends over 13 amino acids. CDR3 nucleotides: TGTGCCACTCAAGACCCTGGCTCCTACGAGCAGTACTTC. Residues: CATQDPGSYEQYF.